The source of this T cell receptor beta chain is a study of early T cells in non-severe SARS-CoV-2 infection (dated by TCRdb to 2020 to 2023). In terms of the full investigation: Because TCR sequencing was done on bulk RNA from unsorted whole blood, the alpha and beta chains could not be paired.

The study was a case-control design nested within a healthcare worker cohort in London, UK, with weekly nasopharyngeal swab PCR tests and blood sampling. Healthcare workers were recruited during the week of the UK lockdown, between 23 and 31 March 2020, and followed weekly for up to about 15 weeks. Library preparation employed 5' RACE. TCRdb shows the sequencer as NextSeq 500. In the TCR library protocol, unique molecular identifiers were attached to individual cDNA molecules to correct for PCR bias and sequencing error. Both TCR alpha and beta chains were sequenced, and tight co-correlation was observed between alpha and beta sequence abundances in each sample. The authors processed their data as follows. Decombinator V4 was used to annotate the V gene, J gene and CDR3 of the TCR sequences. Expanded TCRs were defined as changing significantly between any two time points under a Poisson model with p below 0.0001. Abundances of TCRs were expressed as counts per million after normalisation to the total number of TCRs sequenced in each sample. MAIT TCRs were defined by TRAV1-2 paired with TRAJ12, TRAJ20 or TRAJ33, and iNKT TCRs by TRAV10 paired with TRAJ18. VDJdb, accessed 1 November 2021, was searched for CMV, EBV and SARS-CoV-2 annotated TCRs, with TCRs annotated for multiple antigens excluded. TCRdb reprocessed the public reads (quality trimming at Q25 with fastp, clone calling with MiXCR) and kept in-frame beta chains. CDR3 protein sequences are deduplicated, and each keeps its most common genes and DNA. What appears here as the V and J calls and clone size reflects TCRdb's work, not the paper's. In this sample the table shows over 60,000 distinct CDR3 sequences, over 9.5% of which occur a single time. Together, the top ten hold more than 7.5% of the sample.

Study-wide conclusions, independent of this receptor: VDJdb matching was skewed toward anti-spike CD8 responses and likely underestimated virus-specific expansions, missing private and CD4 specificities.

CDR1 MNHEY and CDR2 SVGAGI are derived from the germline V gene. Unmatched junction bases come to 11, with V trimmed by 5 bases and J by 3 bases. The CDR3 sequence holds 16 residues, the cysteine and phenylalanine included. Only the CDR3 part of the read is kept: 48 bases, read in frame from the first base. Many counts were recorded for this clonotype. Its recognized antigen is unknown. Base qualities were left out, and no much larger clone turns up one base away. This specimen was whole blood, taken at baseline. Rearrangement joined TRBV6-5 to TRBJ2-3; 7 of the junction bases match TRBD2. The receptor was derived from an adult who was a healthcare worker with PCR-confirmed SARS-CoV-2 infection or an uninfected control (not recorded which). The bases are TGTGCCAGCAGTCGCAAAAGCGGGGCGAGAACAGATACGCAGTATTTT. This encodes CASSRKSGARTDTQYF.